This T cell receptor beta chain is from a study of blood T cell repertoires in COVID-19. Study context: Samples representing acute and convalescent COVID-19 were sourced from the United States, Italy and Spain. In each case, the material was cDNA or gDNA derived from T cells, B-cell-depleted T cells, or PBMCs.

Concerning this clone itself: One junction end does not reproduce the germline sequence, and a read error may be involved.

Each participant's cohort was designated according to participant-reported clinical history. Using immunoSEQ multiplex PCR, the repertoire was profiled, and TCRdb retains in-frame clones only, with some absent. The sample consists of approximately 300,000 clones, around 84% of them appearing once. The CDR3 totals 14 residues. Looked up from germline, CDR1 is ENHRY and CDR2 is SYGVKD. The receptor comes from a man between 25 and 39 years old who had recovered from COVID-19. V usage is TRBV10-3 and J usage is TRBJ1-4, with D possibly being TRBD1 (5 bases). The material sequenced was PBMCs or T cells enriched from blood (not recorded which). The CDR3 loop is CAISQSDSNEKLFF. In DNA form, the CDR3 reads TGTGCCATCAGTCAGTCAGACAGTAATGAAAAACTGTTTTTT.